This T cell receptor (beta chain) was captured in a study of T cell responses to AZD1222 COVID-19 vaccine. General study findings and limits: Nearly half of spike-specific TCRs reportedly target unmutated variant regions. It should be noted that donors were predominantly white British and more often female, and clonal diversity was possibly underestimated. Spike-specific TCRs gained breadth and depth after people received two AZD1222 doses.

Second-dose groups at about 4 or about 12 weeks were pooled. CDR1 is SEHNR and CDR2 is FQNEAQ in the germline V gene (reference sequence). This CDR3 comprises 19 residues. V lost 2 bases, J lost 8 bases, and 19 bases stayed unmatched. Using immunoSEQ multiplex PCR, the repertoire was profiled, and TCRdb retains in-frame clones only, with some absent. Among roughly 100,000 clones listed, roughly 88% were seen once. A word on this clone: As yet, its antigen is unknown.

The sequence came from an adult who received the AZD1222 COVID-19 vaccine. The starting material was peripheral blood, obtained 28 days after the second AZD1222 dose. The chain combines TRBV7-9 with TRBJ2-1; 9 bases are shared with TRBD2. The CDR3 DNA sequence: TGTGCCAGCAGCTTACGATCATCCAACTGGAGCGGGGGGAAGGATGAGCAGTTCTTC. Protein product: CASSLRSSNWSGGKDEQFF.